This TCR beta chain was sequenced during a study of CD8+ T cells in alopecia areata. About this clone itself: Its target is unknown.

Lesional scalp punch biopsies and peripheral blood were collected from alopecia areata patients. Whole-study results and caveats: Normal scalp showed lower clonality than lesional scalp, especially alopecia totalis/universalis.

Trimming cost V 3 bases and J 2 bases, with 7 bases left between them. The CDR3 sequence is 13 residues long. CDR1 is SGDLS, CDR2 YYNGEE, per germline. Once RNA had been extracted, it was reverse transcribed into cDNA to act as the sequencing template. The assay was immunoSEQ multiplex PCR, and TCRdb's table has in-frame clones only and misses some. The repertoire consists of 150,000 or so clones, with around 86% occurring once and the leading ten covering about 16%. This sequence originates from a human donor with alopecia areata. The chain recombines TRBV9 with TRBJ2-3; D unresolved. The sample in question was CD8+ T cells sorted from blood, obtained at week 0. The CDR3 bases are TGTGCCAGCAGCGCTGTGCCCACAGATACGCAGTATTTT. Translation gives CASSAVPTDTQYF.